This T cell receptor (beta chain) was identified during a study of blood T cells in healthy people across ages. Primed by a sample-barcoded 5' primer and a J-beta primer mix, a second PCR proceeded for about 6 to 12 cycles. The template-switch adaptor was a 5' adaptor with 12 random nucleotides. It tagged each cDNA molecule. A single record per CDR3 protein comes from TCRdb applying MiXCR to the 5' RACE reads. The sample yields under 1,000,000 distinct CDR3 sequences, about 36% seen once. Sequenced material: blood. The TCR originated in a man aged 18 to 29 in good health.

This chain's CDR3 is CASSPSAREAQYF. The CDR3 nucleotides are TGTGCCAGCAGTCCCTCGGCAAGGGAAGCGCAGTATTTT. J is TRBJ2-3 and V is TRBV6-6; no reliable D call. The V gene lost 5 bases and the J gene lost 10 bases, with 16 bases spanning the gap. The CDR3 has 13 amino acids. CDR1 and CDR2 (germline): MNHNY, SVGAGI (reference sequence).